The T cell receptor beta chain described here comes from a study of blood T cells in healthy people across ages. Using a J-beta primer mix together with a sample-barcoded 5' primer, a second PCR was run for about 6 to 11 cycles. TCRdb fed the 5' RACE reads into MiXCR, producing one record per CDR3 protein. The repertoire consists of hundreds of thousands of distinct CDR3 sequences, with 20% to 25% occurring once and the leading ten covering 8% to 10%. Per germline, CDR1 MDHEN and CDR2 SYDVKM. The CDR3 length is 18 residues. V shed 8 bases and J 3 bases; nucleotides not matched to a gene: 13. The same data also went into a second study, on T cells of mothers and their children.

The clonotype originates from a boy younger than 18 in good health. The J gene is TRBJ2-3, the V gene TRBV28, with 14 bases identical to TRBD2. Source material: blood. The CDR3 spells CASGTSGTSGSRTDTQYF. In nucleotides, the CDR3 is TGTGCCAGCGGAACATCCGGGACTAGCGGGAGCCGGACAGATACGCAGTATTTT. Combining the CDR3 with reference TRBV28 and TRBJ2-3 gives the whole variable domain DVKVTQSSRYLVKRTGEKVFLECVQDMDHENMFWYRQDPGLGLRLIYFSYDVKMKEKGDIPEGYSVSREKKERFSLILESASTNQTSMYLCASGTSGTSGSRTDTQYFGPGTRLTVL.